This entry lists 28 T cell receptor beta chains sequenced from one sample in a study of blood T cell repertoires in COVID-19. Only in-frame clones appear in the TCRdb table, and some are missing; sequencing was by immunoSEQ multiplex PCR. The table has about 230,000 clones, 85% to 90% seen once; the top ten hold around 16%. Sample: PBMCs or T cells enriched from blood (not recorded which). The receptor source for this set is a man aged 18 to 29 who had recovered from COVID-19.

This clone was recorded once. The chain is built from TRBV10-1 and TRBJ1-2; D remains ambiguous. The V end lost 3 bases, the J end lost 4 bases, and 9 bases lay between the germline ends. The V gene's germline CDR1 is WNHNN and CDR2 SYGVQD (reference sequence). The CDR3 consists of 13 residues. In DNA form, the CDR3 reads TGCGCCAGCAGTGATCCGGGGAGCTATGGCTACACCTTC. Its translation: CASSDPGSYGYTF.

This chain uses TRBV25-1 with TRBJ1-4; unclear D gene. V was trimmed by 3 bases and J by 6 bases, leaving 11 bases between them. The CDR3 is made up of 14 amino acids. The germline CDR1 and CDR2 sequences are MGHDK and SYGVNS. The CDR3 spells CASSEVRPHEKLFF. The CDR3 DNA reads TGTGCCAGCAGTGAGGTCAGGCCTCATGAAAAACTGTTTTTT.

The rearrangement uses TRBV19 and TRBJ2-3; tentative D call: TRBD1 (5 bases). Germline V gives CDR1 LNHDA, CDR2 SQIVND (reference sequence). The CDR3 extends over 15 amino acids. V dropped 3 bases and J dropped 1 base, with 11 bases sitting between them. The CDR3 spells CASSIQGIGTDTQYF. CDR3 sequence (DNA): TGTGCCAGTAGTATCCAGGGCATCGGCACAGATACGCAGTATTTT.

Comments on this clone: The junction departs from germline at one end; a sequencing error may be responsible. The chain carries TRBV3-1 (or the pseudogene TRBV3-2) and TRBJ2-1, with 10 bases identical to TRBD2. The CDR3 sequence is 15 residues long. The V gene's germline CDR1 is LGHDT and CDR2 YNNKEL (reference sequence). CDR3 region: CARSQSGGGNNEQFF. The CDR3 DNA reads TGTGCCCGCAGCCAAAGCGGGGGGGGGAACAATGAGCAGTTCTTC.

The J gene is TRBJ2-1, the V gene TRBV3-1 (or the pseudogene TRBV3-2), with TRBD2 matching over 10 bases. With 1 base clipped from V and 5 bases from J, the junction kept 5 bases outside the gene matches. Germline V gene lookup returns CDR1 LGHDT and CDR2 YNNKEL (reference sequence). The CDR3 has 16 amino acids. The DNA of the CDR3 is TGTGCCAGCAGCCAAGTATCACTAGCGGGGAACAATGAGCAGTTCTTC. This sequence encodes CASSQVSLAGNNEQFF.

The V call is TRBV25-1, the J call TRBJ1-4; a possible D gene is TRBD1 (5 bases). Trimming took 1 base from V and 13 from J, leaving 13 bases between them. The germline gives CDR1 MGHDK, CDR2 SYGVNS. The CDR3 runs 13 residues. In DNA form, the CDR3 reads TGTGCCAGCAGTGAATCTGACCGCAGGGCACTGTTTTTT. Its translation: CASSESDRRALFF.

The chain uses TRBV6-5 and TRBJ2-5; 10 positions agree with TRBD1. Losses at the gene ends were 7 bases for V and 7 bases for J; bases not matched to a gene: 9. Germline V lookup: CDR1 MNHEY, CDR2 SVGAGI. The CDR3 has 14 amino acids. CDR3 DNA: TGTGCCAGCATGGGGAGACAGGGGGCTGGGACCCAGTACTTC. Its protein product is CASMGRQGAGTQYF.

The chain recombines TRBV5-1 with TRBJ2-1, with 10 positions matching TRBD2. The CDR3 has 13 amino acids. Germline lookup yields CDR1 SGHRS and CDR2 YFSETQ. The V segment lost 6 bases and the J segment 8 bases; nucleotides outside the gene matches: 5. The CDR3 loop reads CASTTSGMDEQFF. The CDR3 DNA reads TGCGCCAGCACCACTAGCGGGATGGATGAGCAGTTCTTC.

The rearrangement joins TRBV21-1 to TRBJ1-1; TRBD1 is taken as the D call from the table, unchecked against the DNA. TRBV21-1 is a known pseudogene. This CDR3 has 14 amino acids. For the CDR3, the DNA is TGTGCCAGCAGCAACGGACAGGCGAACACTGAAGCTTTCTTT. Protein product: CASSNGQANTEAFF.

This clone was observed a single time. CDR3 sequence: CASSRGGQWETQYF. CDR3 bases: TGTGCCAGCAGTCGCGGGGGGCAGTGGGAGACCCAGTACTTC. V gene TRBV2 combines with J gene TRBJ2-5; TRBD2 matches at 8 bases. The ends lost 5 bases at V and 5 bases at J; junction bases unmatched: 7. CDR3 length equals 14 residues. CDR1 is SNHLY and CDR2 is FYNNEI in the germline V gene.

The chain couples TRBV6-4 to TRBJ1-6, with 8 bases fitting TRBD1. Trimming took 6 bases from V and 4 from J; bases not matched to a gene: 5. The CDR3 is 15 amino acids. Germline-derived CDR1 and CDR2 are MRHNA and SNTAGT. This CDR3 is CASSPGTGYNSPLHF. The CDR3 region has the DNA TGTGCCAGCAGCCCCGGGACAGGATATAATTCACCCCTCCACTTT.

This clone was recorded once. The rearrangement uses TRBV3-1 (or the pseudogene TRBV3-2) and TRBJ2-2, with D tentatively TRBD2 (6 bases). The CDR3 covers 15 residues. V was shortened by 4 bases and J by 4 bases, with 13 bases between the two germline ends. The V gene's germline CDR1 is LGHDT and CDR2 YNNKEL (reference sequence). The CDR3 nucleotides read TGTGCCAGCAGCCCTACTAGCTTAGGCACCGGGGAGCTGTTTTTT. It codes for CASSPTSLGTGELFF.

The chain combines TRBV19 with TRBJ1-5; possibly TRBD1 for D (5 bases). This CDR3 has 15 amino acids. The ends were cut back, 2 bases at V and 3 bases at J, with 11 bases in the middle. The V gene's germline CDR1 is LNHDA and CDR2 SQIVND (reference sequence). This CDR3 reads CASSISGGLNQPQHF. The CDR3 nucleotides are TGTGCCAGTAGTATATCGGGGGGACTCAATCAGCCCCAGCATTTT.

The chain uses TRBV5-4 and TRBJ2-3, with 12 bases that match TRBD2. CDR1 and CDR2 (germline): SGHNT, YYREEE (reference sequence). This CDR3 is built from 16 residues. Trimming at V came to 3 bases and at J to 5 bases, leaving 7 bases not matched to a gene. The CDR3 region is CASSSLLAGGVDTQYF. For the CDR3, the DNA is TGTGCCAGCAGCTCCCTACTAGCGGGAGGTGTAGATACGCAGTATTTT.

V gene TRBV7-2 combines with J gene TRBJ2-7; 10 bases line up with TRBD2. Germline V gene lookup returns CDR1 SGHTA and CDR2 FQGNSA. V dropped 8 bases and J dropped 4; count of bases not matched to a gene: 11. The CDR3 is 15 residues long. CDR3 region: CASGLASGRGYEQYF. In DNA, the CDR3 is TGTGCCAGCGGTTTGGCTAGCGGGAGAGGATACGAGCAGTACTTC.

This clone was seen a single time. The CDR3 region has the DNA TGTGCCAGCAGCCCTGGACAAACAGCAACTAATGAAAAACTGTTTTTT. Translation: CASSPGQTATNEKLFF. The V and J genes are TRBV28 and TRBJ1-4; maybe TRBD1 (5 bases). The germline V gene encodes CDR1 MDHEN and CDR2 SYDVKM. The CDR3 contains 16 residues. The germline V and J ends were trimmed by 6 bases and 0 bases, with 14 bases remaining between them.

Here the CDR3 reads CASSQGLAGGYEQFF. In DNA form, the CDR3 reads TGTGCCAGCAGCCAGGGACTAGCGGGAGGCTATGAGCAGTTCTTC. V and J are TRBV11-2 and TRBJ2-1; TRBD2 matches 15 bases. J was trimmed by 8 bases and V by 5 bases; bases with no gene match: 4. CDR1 is SGHAT, CDR2 FQNNGV, per germline. The CDR3 is 15 residues long.

The chain employs TRBV4-1 and TRBJ1-2, with D tentatively TRBD1 (6 bases). The V gene's germline CDR1 is MGHRA and CDR2 YSYEKL. The CDR3 runs to 16 residues. Trimming removed 3 bases from V and 8 bases from J, with 22 bases in between. This CDR3 reads CASSQAQDRLIAGYTF. The CDR3 DNA reads TGCGCCAGCAGCCAGGCCCAGGACAGACTTATTGCCGGCTACACCTTC.

The chain carries TRBV7-9 and TRBJ2-7; D possibly corresponds to TRBD1 (5 bases). Germline CDR1 is SEHNR and CDR2 is FQNEAQ (reference sequence). V lost 5 bases and J lost 6, with 11 bases in between. The CDR3 runs to 12 residues. The CDR3 spells CASSRQGPEQYF. The CDR3, as DNA: TGTGCCAGCAGCCGTCAGGGCCCCGAGCAGTACTTC.

The chain carries TRBV30 and TRBJ2-3; D is uncertain. This CDR3 contains 12 residues. The germline V gene encodes CDR1 GTSNPN and CDR2 SVGIG (reference sequence). The ends were cut back, 0 bases at V and 6 bases at J, with 7 bases in the middle. CDR3 in amino acids: CAWSVQLDTQYF. As DNA, the CDR3 is TGTGCCTGGAGTGTACAGTTGGATACGCAGTATTTT.

The V call is TRBV19, the J call TRBJ1-5; 7 positions match TRBD1. The CDR3 has 13 residues. J gave up 6 bases and V 6 bases, and 5 bases lay outside the gene matches. CDR1 and CDR2 (germline): LNHDA, SQIVND (reference sequence). The CDR3 DNA is TGTGCCAGTAGCAAGGGGGCAAGTCAGCCCCAGCATTTT. It is translated as CASSKGASQPQHF.

This chain connects TRBV11-2 to TRBJ1-1, with D unresolved. This CDR3 has 13 residues. The ends were cut back, 2 bases at V and 4 bases at J, with 8 bases in the middle. Germline CDR1 and CDR2: SGHAT and FQNNGV. In nucleotides, the CDR3 is TGTGCCAGCAGCTTAAGAGGGTCCACTGAAGCTTTCTTT. It yields the protein CASSLRGSTEAFF.

The rearrangement joins TRBV14 to TRBJ2-1; tentative D call: TRBD2 (7 bases). Germline values: CDR1 SGHDN, CDR2 FVKESK. This CDR3 has 17 residues. Trimming pared 4 bases from V and 4 bases from J, leaving 20 bases between. CDR3 nucleotide sequence: TGTGCCAGCAGCCGCCGACCTGGGGGGGGCTGGTACAATGAGCAGTTCTTC. Protein: CASSRRPGGGWYNEQFF.

The chain combines TRBV3-1 (or the pseudogene TRBV3-2) with TRBJ2-1; D ambiguous. Germline CDR1 reads LGHDT; CDR2 reads YNNKEL (reference sequence). Trimming cost V 2 bases and J 5 bases, with 10 bases left between them. The CDR3 length is 14 residues. The CDR3 protein is CASSQTVTNNEQFF. CDR3 nucleotides: TGTGCCAGCAGCCAAACAGTGACAAACAATGAGCAGTTCTTC.

The rearrangement uses TRBV7-6 and TRBJ1-3, with 7 bases lining up with TRBD1. The CDR3 contains 16 residues. In germline, CDR1 is SGHVS, CDR2 FNYEAQ. Unmatched junction bases numbered 10, after V lost 4 bases and J lost 4 bases. The CDR3 coding sequence is TGTGCCAGCAGCTCGGGACAGCTATCGACCGGAAACACCATATATTTT. Translated, it gives CASSSGQLSTGNTIYF.

The CDR3 DNA follows: TGTGCCAGCAGTGAGCGAGGGCAGTTCTTC. Its translation is CASSERGQFF. The chain has TRBV6-1 and TRBJ2-1; the D is unclear. The CDR3 is 10 residues long. The ends were cut back, 3 bases at V and 12 bases at J, with 6 bases in the middle. Germline V gives CDR1 MNHNS, CDR2 SASEGT.

V gene TRBV6-5 combines with J gene TRBJ2-2, with TRBD1 matching over 9 bases. The ends lost 6 bases at V and 7 bases at J; junction bases unmatched: 9. The germline V gene has CDR1 MNHEY and CDR2 SVGAGI. CDR3 size: 15 residues. The DNA for the CDR3 is TGTGCCAGCAGGCGAACAGGGGGCGCGGTCGGGGAGCTGTTTTTT. It is translated as CASRRTGGAVGELFF.

The rearrangement links TRBV19 to TRBJ1-5; TRBD1 agrees at 7 bases. Germline CDR1 LNHDA, CDR2 SQIVND (reference sequence). Trimming cost V 7 bases and J 5 bases; bases outside gene matches: 2. There are 12 residues in the CDR3. Written as DNA, the CDR3 is TGTGCCAGTAACAGGGGTGATCAGCCCCAGCATTTT. Translated: CASNRGDQPQHF.